Shown below are 30 T cell receptor beta chains from a single sample sequenced in a study of T-cell reconstitution after alpha-beta-depleted transplantation in children. Construction of the TCRbeta library involved unique molecular identifiers. TCRdb fed the PCR reads into MiXCR, producing one record per CDR3 protein. Of approximately 980,000 distinct CDR3 sequences listed, roughly 29% were seen once; the top ten hold more than 25%. The sample consisted of PBMCs, mostly from graft donor cells, taken 360 days after TCRalphabeta/CD19-depleted stem cell transplant. Receptors were obtained from a boy in the first two years of life who had a stem cell transplant for SCID, so the T cells may come from the graft donor.

This clonotype came up a few times. The chain joins TRBV4-1 to TRBJ2-2, with D possibly being TRBD1 (5 bases). Trimming left V 0 bases short and J 8 bases short, with 13 bases between. CDR1 and CDR2 from the germline V gene are MGHRA and YSYEKL. This CDR3 contains 15 residues. CDR3 DNA sequence: TGCGCCAGCAGCCAAGACCCTCAGGGTCCTGGGGAGCTGTTTTTT. It specifies CASSQDPQGPGELFF.

V usage is TRBV5-1 and J usage is TRBJ2-1; the D is unclear. This CDR3 has 17 residues. Trimming removed 0 bases at V and 8 bases at J, with 21 bases between. Germline assignment: CDR1 SGHRS and CDR2 YFSETQ. The CDR3 reads CASSLERGLGPKDEQFF. CDR3 nucleotide sequence: TGCGCCAGCAGCTTGGAACGAGGCCTCGGGCCCAAGGATGAGCAGTTCTTC.

The CDR3 loop is CASSGWGEQYF. As DNA, the CDR3 is TGCGCCAGTTCCGGCTGGGGCGAGCAGTACTTC. The V and J genes are TRBV5-1 and TRBJ2-7, with D unresolved. The CDR3 sequence is 11 residues long. CDR1 SGHRS and CDR2 YFSETQ come from the germline V gene. Between the trimmed V and J ends, which lost 8 bases and 6 bases, there was a span of 12 bases.

The chain employs TRBV4-1 and TRBJ2-1; weak D call: TRBD1 (5 bases). The germline CDR1 and CDR2 sequences are MGHRA and YSYEKL. The CDR3 loop spans 13 amino acids. V gave up 2 bases and J gave up 7 bases, with 9 bases separating them. CDR3 bases: TGCGCCAGCAGCCAACTACAGGAGAATGAGCAGTTCTTC. Its protein is CASSQLQENEQFF.

The CDR3 DNA reads TGTGCCAGTTCCGGGACAGGGGGAATGAACACTGAAGCTTTCTTT. Its translation: CASSGTGGMNTEAFF. The chain is built from TRBV7-9 and TRBJ1-1; 11 bases agree with TRBD1. This CDR3 has 15 amino acids. CDR1 SEHNR and CDR2 FQNEAQ come from the germline V gene (reference sequence). After removal of 9 bases from V and 0 bases from J, the junction contained 6 bases not matched to a gene.

The rearrangement uses TRBV6-2 or TRBV6-3 and TRBJ1-1, with 10 positions matching TRBD1. The CDR3 sequence is 17 residues long. Germline V gene lookup returns CDR1 MNHEY and CDR2 SVGEGT. V dropped 5 bases and J dropped 3; count of bases not matched to a gene: 12. CDR3 amino acids: CASSKPATGGKDTEAFF. The CDR3 nucleotides read TGTGCCAGCAGTAAGCCCGCGACAGGGGGCAAAGACACTGAAGCTTTCTTT.

This clonotype was found a few times. The chain combines TRBV15 with TRBJ1-2; no definite D call. The V gene lost 5 bases and the J gene lost 4 bases, with 11 bases spanning the gap. Germline lookup yields CDR1 LNHNV and CDR2 YYDKDF (reference sequence). This CDR3 region has 13 residues. Here the CDR3 reads CATSPQRPYGYTF. In nucleotides, the CDR3 is TGTGCCACCAGCCCTCAGAGGCCCTATGGCTACACCTTC.

The chain links TRBV5-1 to TRBJ2-2; D uncertain. CDR1 is SGHRS and CDR2 is YFSETQ in the germline V gene. The CDR3 has 14 amino acids. Trimming left V 6 bases short and J 0 bases short, with 9 bases between. CDR3 coding DNA: TGCGCCAGCACGATGGTCACGAACACCGGGGAGCTGTTTTTT. Translation: CASTMVTNTGELFF.

The chain recombines TRBV7-2 with TRBJ1-3, with a tentative D call TRBD1 (6 bases). CDR1 and CDR2 from the germline V gene are SGHTA and FQGNSA. Trimming shortened V by 5 bases and J by 3 bases, and 14 bases separated the two germline ends. There are 15 residues in the CDR3. CDR3 in DNA: TGTGCCAGCAGCACCCGGGGGGGGCGTGGAAACACCATATATTTT. Residues: CASSTRGGRGNTIYF. The complete variable domain, with remaining parts taken from reference TRBV7-2 and TRBJ1-3, reads GAGVSQSPSNKVTEKGKDVELRCDPISGHTALYWYRQSLGQGLEFLIYFQGNSAPDKSGLPSDRFSAERTGGSVSTLTIQRTQQEDSAVYLCASSTRGGRGNTIYFGEGSWLTVV.

This clonotype was observed a few times. This chain joins TRBV27 and TRBJ2-5; possibly TRBD1 or TRBD2 for D (7 bases each). Trimming shortened V by 5 bases and J by 5 bases, and 18 bases separated the two germline ends. Per the germline V gene, CDR1 is MNHEY and CDR2 is SMNVEV (reference sequence). The CDR3 runs 15 residues. CDR3 nucleotides: TGTGCCAGCAGTATCCGAAGACAGGGAGGGGAGACCCAGTACTTC. Encoded protein: CASSIRRQGGETQYF.

This clonotype was counted between two and nine times. This chain joins TRBV3-1 and TRBJ2-3, with TRBD1 matching over 8 bases. Unmatched junction bases numbered 14, after V lost 4 bases and J lost 8 bases. CDR1 is LGHDT, CDR2 YNNKEL, per germline (reference sequence). The CDR3 is made up of 16 amino acids. Here the CDR3 reads CASSPRAGGHGGTQYF. As DNA, the CDR3 is TGTGCCAGCAGCCCCAGGGCAGGGGGCCATGGGGGTACGCAGTATTTT.

This clonotype turned up a few times. The chain uses TRBV5-1 and TRBJ2-5; tentatively, D is TRBD2 (7 bases). V dropped 4 bases and J dropped 1 base, with 14 bases sitting between them. The CDR3 is 15 residues long. CDR1 SGHRS and CDR2 YFSETQ come from the germline V gene. CDR3: CASSPGGGPQETQYF. Here the CDR3 DNA reads TGCGCCAGCAGCCCGGGCGGGGGCCCCCAAGAGACCCAGTACTTC.

This clonotype was seen a few times. The chain has TRBV11-2 and TRBJ2-4, with 7 positions matching TRBD1. CDR3 length: 18 amino acids. Unmatched junction bases numbered 13, after V lost 5 bases and J lost 0 bases. The germline V gene has CDR1 SGHAT and CDR2 FQNNGV. CDR3 loop: CASSPRGTLPIAKNIQYF. Here the CDR3 DNA reads TGTGCCAGCAGCCCCAGGGGGACCCTCCCTATAGCCAAAAACATTCAGTACTTC.

The chain joins TRBV4-1 to TRBJ2-5, with 7 bases that match TRBD1. Germline assignment: CDR1 MGHRA and CDR2 YSYEKL. V was clipped by 0 bases and J by 5 bases; unmatched bases: 12. The CDR3 loop spans 17 amino acids. DNA for the CDR3: TGCGCCAGCAGCCAAGACGAGAGAAGGGGGCGTAGGGAGACCCAGTACTTC. This sequence encodes CASSQDERRGRRETQYF.

The chain combines TRBV27 with TRBJ2-7; 9 bases map to TRBD1. The J segment lost 12 bases and the V segment lost 3 bases, leaving 12 bases of the junction unmatched. CDR1 is MNHEY and CDR2 is SMNVEV in the germline V gene (reference sequence). The CDR3 is made up of 14 amino acids. DNA for the CDR3: TGTGCCAGCAGTTTCAGAGAACAGGGGGCTGGGTGGTACTTC. Its translation is CASSFREQGAGWYF.

This clonotype has a single count. The chain carries TRBV20-1 and TRBJ1-1, with TRBD1 as a possible D gene (5 bases). CDR1 is DFQATT and CDR2 is SNEGSKA in the germline V gene (reference sequence). The V end lost 8 bases, the J end lost 3 bases, and 25 bases lay between the germline ends. The CDR3 consists of 16 residues. CDR3 coding DNA: TGCAGTCCCAAGGTACCCCGGGGGGAGGAGGACACTGAAGCTTTCTTT. Translation gives CSPKVPRGEEDTEAFF.

The chain has TRBV5-1 and TRBJ2-7, with D possibly TRBD1 on 7 matching bases. The V end was cut by 2 bases, the J end by 5 bases, with 14 bases between. Germline V gives CDR1 SGHRS, CDR2 YFSETQ. The CDR3 covers 14 residues. CDR3 sequence: CASSLRQGGHEQYF. The CDR3 DNA sequence: TGCGCCAGCAGCTTAAGGCAGGGGGGCCACGAGCAGTACTTC.

The table lists this clonotype with a few counts. V and J are TRBV29-1 and TRBJ2-3; 10 bases align to TRBD2. Germline trimming cut 4 bases from V and 4 bases from J; bases unmatched to any gene: 5. Germline V CDR1 and CDR2: SQVTM, ANQGSEA. CDR3 size: 14 residues. The CDR3 DNA sequence: TGCAGCGTTGCTAGCGGGGGAAGGTCAGATACGCAGTATTTT. It codes for CSVASGGRSDTQYF.

The V gene is TRBV4-3, the J gene TRBJ1-4, with a tentative D call TRBD1 (6 bases). There are 15 residues in the CDR3. Trimming shortened V by 1 base and J by 8 bases, and 14 bases separated the two germline ends. Per the germline V gene, CDR1 is LGHNA and CDR2 is YSLEER. The CDR3 here is CASSQVHREGEKLFF. The CDR3 nucleotides are TGCGCCAGCAGCCAAGTACACAGGGAGGGAGAAAAACTGTTTTTT.

The chain is built from TRBV15 and TRBJ2-7; D is perhaps TRBD1 or TRBD2 (5 bases each). The V end was cut by 9 bases, the J end by 3 bases, with 18 bases between. The germline V gene encodes CDR1 LNHNV and CDR2 YYDKDF (reference sequence). This CDR3 has 14 residues. The chain's CDR3 is CATSRDGALYEQYF. As DNA, the CDR3 is TGTGCCACTTCTCGGGACGGTGCTCTCTACGAGCAGTACTTC.

This clonotype has more than one count but fewer than ten. The CDR3 reads CATSRDRQGDYTDTQYF. DNA of the CDR3: TGTGCCACCAGCAGAGATCGACAGGGCGATTACACAGATACGCAGTATTTT. The chain uses TRBV15 and TRBJ2-3; 7 nucleotides line up with TRBD1. The V gene's germline CDR1 is LNHNV and CDR2 YYDKDF (reference sequence). The CDR3 length is 17 residues. Trimming took 0 bases from V and 2 from J; bases not matched to a gene: 8. Looking up the rest from reference TRBV15 and TRBJ2-3 gives the full variable domain: DAMVIQNPRYQVTQFGKPVTLSCSQTLNHNVMYWYQQKSSQAPKLLFHYYDKDFNNEADTPDNFQSRRPNTSFCFLDIRSPGLGDTAMYLCATSRDRQGDYTDTQYFGPGTRLTVL.

The rearrangement links TRBV5-1 to TRBJ1-1; possible D gene TRBD1, 6 bases. V was pared by 3 bases and J by 2 bases, with 14 bases between. The germline V gene encodes CDR1 SGHRS and CDR2 YFSETQ. CDR3 size: 15 residues. CDR3 protein: CASSSPGALNTEAFF. DNA for the CDR3: TGCGCCAGCAGCTCACCGGGGGCCTTAAACACTGAAGCTTTCTTT.

This clonotype was counted only a few times. The chain joins TRBV29-1 to TRBJ1-2; 11 nucleotides align to TRBD1. In germline, CDR1 is SQVTM, CDR2 ANQGSEA. V lost 7 bases and J lost 2; bases outside the gene matches: 3. This CDR3 has 13 residues. The CDR3 region has the DNA TGCAGCGGCGGGGACAGGGGGAACTATGGCTACACCTTC. As protein: CSGGDRGNYGYTF.

This clonotype was counted only a few times. The chain links TRBV19 to TRBJ1-5; a weak D match, TRBD1 (5 bases). The germline gives CDR1 LNHDA, CDR2 SQIVND (reference sequence). V gave up 3 bases and J gave up 0 bases, with 12 bases separating them. The CDR3 covers 16 residues. The CDR3 sequence: CASSIVTAYSNQPQHF. In DNA, the CDR3 is TGTGCCAGTAGTATCGTGACAGCGTATAGCAATCAGCCCCAGCATTTT.

In its sample, this clonotype was seen many times. The CDR3 loop is CSARQGGHGELFF. In DNA form, the CDR3 reads TGCAGTGCTAGACAGGGGGGGCACGGGGAGCTGTTTTTT. The chain joins TRBV20-1 to TRBJ2-2; D may correspond to TRBD1 or TRBD2 (7 bases each). Germline V gene data show CDR1 as DFQATT and CDR2 as SNEGSKA (reference sequence). V was clipped by 2 bases and J by 7 bases, with 11 bases between them. The CDR3 length is 13 residues.

This clonotype was seen only a few times. Written as DNA, the CDR3 is TGCGCCAGGGAACCGGACAGCCCCTACGAGCAGTACTTC. This encodes CAREPDSPYEQYF. The chain joins TRBV10-2 to TRBJ2-7; weak D call: TRBD1 (6 bases). The V gene lost 9 bases and the J gene lost 2 bases, with 14 bases spanning the gap. Germline CDR1 is WSHSY and CDR2 is SAAADI. CDR3 size: 13 residues.

The chain employs TRBV2 and TRBJ1-1; unclear D gene. Germline-derived CDR1 and CDR2 are SNHLY and FYNNEI. CDR3 size: 15 residues. Trimming cost V 1 base and J 3 bases, with 12 bases left between them. As DNA, the CDR3 is TGTGCCAGCAGTGAAGGGCCAGAACCTTACACTGAAGCTTTCTTT. Its translation: CASSEGPEPYTEAFF. Using reference TRBV2 and TRBJ1-1 for the parts outside the CDR3, the full variable domain is EPEVTQTPSHQVTQMGQEVILRCVPISNHLYFYWYRQILGQKVEFLVSFYNNEISEKSEIFDDQFSVERPDGSNFTLKIRSTKLEDSAMYFCASSEGPEPYTEAFFGQGTRLTVV.

This sequence joins TRBV5-1 and TRBJ2-2; TRBD2 agrees at 7 bases. The ends lost 4 bases at V and 1 base at J; junction bases unmatched: 10. Germline-derived CDR1 and CDR2 are SGHRS and YFSETQ. The CDR3 sequence is 17 residues long. CDR3 nucleotides: TGCGCCAGCAGCCTAACCCCGGGACTAAGGAACACCGGGGAGCTGTTTTTT. Translated: CASSLTPGLRNTGELFF.

The rearrangement links TRBV10-3 to TRBJ2-7, with TRBD1 matching 10 bases. V shed 4 bases and J 2 bases; nucleotides not matched to a gene: 8. The CDR3 is 16 amino acids. Germline CDR1 ENHRY, CDR2 SYGVKD. Here the CDR3 reads CAISGPGQGKTYEQYF. CDR3 sequence (DNA): TGTGCCATCAGTGGCCCGGGACAGGGGAAGACCTACGAGCAGTACTTC.

The chain couples TRBV20-1 to TRBJ1-1; D remains unclear. This CDR3 is 13 amino acids long. Germline-derived CDR1 and CDR2 are DFQATT and SNEGSKA (reference sequence). V lost 5 bases and J lost 1, with 11 bases in between. In DNA form, the CDR3 reads TGCAGTGCTTTCCTTGACCCGAACACTGAAGCTTTCTTT. Amino acid sequence: CSAFLDPNTEAFF.